The 20 T cell receptor beta chains below come from one sample, sequenced in a study of blood T cell repertoires in COVID-19. The method was immunoSEQ multiplex PCR; TCRdb's version includes in-frame clones alone and lacks a portion of them. The sample contains roughly 49,000 clones, 85% to 95% of which appear only once. The sequenced material came from peripheral blood. The source of these receptors is a woman of 80 years or more with acute or convalescent COVID-19.

There are a few counts of this clone. The V and J genes are TRBV21-1 and TRBJ1-1. TRBV21-1 has pseudogene status. This CDR3 has 13 residues. The DNA for the CDR3 is TGTGCCAGCTCCCCGGGGTTTTACACTGAAGCTTTCTTT. Its translation: CASSPGFYTEAFF.

V is TRBV9 and J is TRBJ1-3; D remains unclear. Trimming removed 0 bases from V and 0 bases from J, with 13 bases in between. Germline V gene sequence: CDR1 SGDLS, CDR2 YYNGEE. This CDR3 has 17 residues. CDR3 nucleotides: TGTGCCAGCAGCGTAGGAGGATCTCCAAGCTCTGGAAACACCATATATTTT. Its translation: CASSVGGSPSSGNTIYF.

This chain joins TRBV5-1 and TRBJ1-4, with D maybe TRBD1 (5 bases). This CDR3 has 18 residues. V lost 4 bases and J lost 0, with 19 bases in between. In germline, CDR1 is SGHRS, CDR2 YFSETQ. The CDR3 here is CASSLPLTGVTTNEKLFF. CDR3 in DNA: TGCGCCAGCAGCCTTCCCCTTACGGGGGTAACAACTAATGAAAAACTGTTTTTT.

The rearrangement uses TRBV7-2 and TRBJ1-4; tentatively, D is TRBD1 (6 bases). The germline V and J ends were trimmed by 7 bases and 4 bases, with 13 bases remaining between them. The CDR3 is made up of 14 amino acids. The germline V gene encodes CDR1 SGHTA and CDR2 FQGNSA. The CDR3 nucleotides read TGTGCCAGCACACGGGGGGCTTATAATGAAAAACTGTTTTTT. Translation: CASTRGAYNEKLFF.

The gene calls are TRBV11-3 and TRBJ2-7, with TRBD2 identical over 8 bases. Germline V gene sequence: CDR1 SGHNT, CDR2 YENEEA. The CDR3 sequence is 15 residues long. The trim removed 3 bases at V and 0 bases at J, leaving 4 bases unmatched. The CDR3 sequence is CASSFGGDTSYEQYF. CDR3 nucleotide sequence: TGTGCCAGCAGCTTCGGGGGGGACACCTCCTACGAGCAGTACTTC.

This chain links TRBV24-1 with TRBJ2-7, with D perhaps TRBD2 (6 bases). V was clipped by 5 bases and J by 5 bases, with 18 bases between them. The CDR3 consists of 15 residues. Germline values: CDR1 KGHDR, CDR2 SFDVKD. The CDR3 here is CATSAAGRGNHEQYF. In DNA form, the CDR3 reads TGTGCCACCAGTGCCGCGGGACGAGGAAACCACGAGCAGTACTTC.

Written as DNA, the CDR3 is TGTGCCAGCAGACCTCTAGCGGGAGGGCGGCAGTACTTC. It yields the protein CASRPLAGGRQYF. The chain combines TRBV3-1 (or the pseudogene TRBV3-2) with TRBJ2-7; 12 bases map to TRBD2. CDR1 is LGHDT and CDR2 is YNNKEL in the germline V gene (reference sequence). The V segment lost 6 bases and the J segment 9 bases; nucleotides outside the gene matches: 6. The CDR3 contains 13 residues.

The V gene is TRBV12-5, the J gene TRBJ2-3; TRBD2 might be the D (6 bases). The V end lost 2 bases, the J end lost 9 bases, and 9 bases lay between the germline ends. The CDR3 extends over 12 amino acids. Germline V lookup: CDR1 LGHNT, CDR2 FRNRAP. Here the CDR3 reads CASGLYSGTQYF. The CDR3, as DNA: TGTGCTAGTGGTTTGTACAGCGGGACGCAGTATTTT.

This sequence joins TRBV6-5 and TRBJ2-5; possible D gene TRBD2, 5 bases. The germline gives CDR1 MNHEY, CDR2 SVGAGI. Trimming stripped 8 bases from V and 2 bases from J, with 6 bases between. This CDR3 is 11 amino acids long. The CDR3 DNA follows: TGTGCCAGCGGGAGTCAAGAGACCCAGTACTTC. It translates to CASGSQETQYF.

The chain uses TRBV6-2 or TRBV6-3 and TRBJ1-4; TRBD1 agrees at 7 bases. The CDR3 runs to 15 residues. In germline, CDR1 is MNHEY, CDR2 SVGEGT. The J segment lost 8 bases and the V segment lost 0 bases, leaving 6 bases of the junction unmatched. As DNA, the CDR3 is TGTGCCAGCAGTTACTCCGACAGGGATCACGAAAAACTGTTTTTT. It yields the protein CASSYSDRDHEKLFF.

The rearrangement joins TRBV6-2 or TRBV6-3 to TRBJ2-7; weak D call: TRBD1 (7 bases). Between the trimmed V and J ends, which lost 0 bases and 5 bases, there was a span of 11 bases. Germline loops: CDR1 MNHEY, CDR2 SVGEGT. CDR3 length: 14 residues. CDR3 residues: CASSYSEGAHEQYF. CDR3 nucleotide sequence: TGTGCCAGCAGTTACTCGGAGGGGGCCCACGAGCAGTACTTC.

The DNA for the CDR3 is TGTGCCAGTAGTATAGAGGGACAGGGTTCCCCCACAGATACGCAGTATTTT. This codes for CASSIEGQGSPTDTQYF. The V gene is TRBV19, the J gene TRBJ2-3; 9 nucleotides line up with TRBD1. V gave up 0 bases and J gave up 2 bases; unmatched junction bases: 6. Germline assignment: CDR1 LNHDA and CDR2 SQIVND (reference sequence). This CDR3 comprises 17 residues.

J is TRBJ2-7 and V is TRBV2; maybe TRBD2 (6 bases). Trimming took 8 bases from V and 2 from J, leaving 13 bases between them. The CDR3 runs 13 residues. CDR1 is SNHLY and CDR2 is FYNNEI in the germline V gene. CDR3 residues: CASGPGETYEQYF. The CDR3 bases are TGTGCCAGCGGACCGGGGGAAACCTACGAGCAGTACTTC.

This chain joins TRBV2 and TRBJ1-5, with D tentatively TRBD1 (5 bases). V was cut by 2 bases and J by 11 bases, with 7 bases left in between. The CDR3 consists of 11 residues. Germline V gene lookup returns CDR1 SNHLY and CDR2 FYNNEI. The CDR3 spells CASSEQGTQHF. The CDR3 DNA reads TGTGCCAGCAGTGAACAGGGTACCCAGCATTTT.

The chain joins TRBV7-9 to TRBJ1-2; no firm D call. The length of the CDR3 is 12 residues. Trimming took 4 bases from V and 2 from J, leaving 5 bases between them. Germline V gives CDR1 SEHNR, CDR2 FQNEAQ (reference sequence). CDR3 coding DNA: TGTGCCAGCAGCTCTTCCAACTATGGCTACACCTTC. It is translated as CASSSSNYGYTF.

The V call is TRBV5-1, the J call TRBJ1-2; D not certain. This CDR3 region has 14 residues. V was trimmed by 2 bases and J by 0 bases, leaving 8 bases between them. The germline gives CDR1 SGHRS, CDR2 YFSETQ. CDR3 coding DNA: TGCGCCAGCAGCTTAGGAGAGGCTAACTATGGCTACACCTTC. It is translated as CASSLGEANYGYTF.

This rearrangement joins TRBV19 to TRBJ1-5; D not certain. Germline CDR1 LNHDA, CDR2 SQIVND (reference sequence). The CDR3 has 15 amino acids. V lost 4 bases, J lost 0 bases, and 10 bases lay in between. The CDR3 sequence: CASSTEKHSNQPQHF. In nucleotides, the CDR3 is TGTGCCAGTAGTACAGAAAAGCATAGCAATCAGCCCCAGCATTTT.

The chain joins TRBV24-1 to TRBJ2-7, with D possibly matching TRBD1 (6 bases). With 8 bases removed from V and 2 bases from J, the gap between germline ends came to 12 bases. Per germline, CDR1 KGHDR and CDR2 SFDVKD. The CDR3 is made up of 13 amino acids. CDR3 coding DNA: TGTGCCACCATGGGGACATCTACCTACGAGCAGTACTTC. It is translated as CATMGTSTYEQYF.

The CDR3 DNA reads as TGTGCCAGCAGCCAAGATCGGGGCGGGGGCTCCGGTTCACCCCTCCACTTT. This codes for CASSQDRGGGSGSPLHF. The rearrangement joins TRBV4-2 to TRBJ1-6; D may be TRBD1 (6 bases). Germline V gene sequence: CDR1 LGHNA, CDR2 YNFKEQ. Between the trimmed V and J ends, which lost 0 bases and 9 bases, there was a span of 18 bases. The CDR3 contains 17 residues.

The V and J genes are TRBV11-3 and TRBJ2-6; TRBD1 agrees at 9 bases. Germline V gene data show CDR1 as SGHNT and CDR2 as YENEEA. CDR3 length: 18 amino acids. V lost 6 bases, J lost 0 bases, and 9 bases stayed unmatched. This CDR3 is CASRGGTGRFSGANVLTF. The CDR3 bases are TGTGCCAGCAGGGGCGGGACAGGGCGTTTCTCTGGGGCCAACGTCCTGACTTTC.